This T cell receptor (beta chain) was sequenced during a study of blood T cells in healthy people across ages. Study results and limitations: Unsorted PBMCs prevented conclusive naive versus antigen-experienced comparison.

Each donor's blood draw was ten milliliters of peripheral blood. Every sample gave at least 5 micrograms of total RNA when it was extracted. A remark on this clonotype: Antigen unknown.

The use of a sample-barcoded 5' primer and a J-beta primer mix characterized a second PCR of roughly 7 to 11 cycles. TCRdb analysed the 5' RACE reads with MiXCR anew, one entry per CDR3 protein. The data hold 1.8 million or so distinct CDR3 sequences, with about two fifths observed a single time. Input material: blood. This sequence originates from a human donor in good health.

The DNA for the CDR3 is TGTGCCAGCAGCTTAGCTCGTTCGGCGGAAAGCGGCACAGATACGCAGTATTTT. Translating it yields CASSLARSAESGTDTQYF. The genes are TRBV7-8 and TRBJ2-3; the D is unclear. Germline V gives CDR1 SGHVS, CDR2 FQNEAQ. The CDR3 loop spans 18 amino acids. The V end lost 0 bases, the J end lost 1 base, and 17 bases lay between the germline ends.